These 23 T cell receptor beta chains originate from one sample sequenced in a study of response to subunit inactivated influenza vaccine. TCRdb reanalysed the RT-PCR reads using MiXCR and keeps one entry per CDR3 protein. Here the sample spans approximately 700,000 distinct CDR3 sequences, approximately 15% being singletons. The source material was PBMCs from blood, sampled around 14 days before vaccination. These receptors originate from a man aged 45-60 years who received an inactivated influenza vaccine.

This clonotype was picked up a small number of times. J is TRBJ2-3 and V is TRBV20-1, with 9 bases fitting TRBD2. The CDR3 is 16 amino acids. In germline, CDR1 is DFQATT, CDR2 SNEGSKA (reference sequence). J lost 2 bases, V lost 1 base, and 7 bases had no gene match. The CDR3 loop reads CSARVALAGTTDTQYF. The CDR3 nucleotides are TGCAGTGCTAGAGTGGCCCTAGCGGGGACCACAGATACGCAGTATTTT.

This clonotype was seen a few times. CDR3 DNA: TGTGCCAGCAGCCAGAGGGGTCAGATACAAGAGACCCAGTACTTC. It specifies CASSQRGQIQETQYF. V is TRBV14 and J is TRBJ2-5; D tentatively reads TRBD1 or TRBD2 (5 bases each). The CDR3 sequence is 15 residues long. V was trimmed by 3 bases and J by 2 bases, leaving 13 bases between them. Germline CDR1 reads SGHDN; CDR2 reads FVKESK.

The chain employs TRBV7-9 and TRBJ2-5, with 11 bases fitting TRBD2. CDR1 is SEHNR and CDR2 is FQNEAQ in the germline V gene (reference sequence). V was clipped by 5 bases and J by 5 bases; unmatched bases: 10. The CDR3 consists of 16 residues. DNA of the CDR3: TGTGCCAGCAGCCAAACTAGCGGGAGAGGGTCGGAGACCCAGTACTTC. It codes for CASSQTSGRGSETQYF.

This clonotype was picked up many times. CDR3 in DNA: TGCAGCTTTCGGGGACAGGCAAACACCGGGGAGCTGTTTTTT. Amino acid sequence: CSFRGQANTGELFF. The chain combines TRBV29-1 with TRBJ2-2; TRBD1 matches at 8 bases. V lost 8 bases, J lost 2 bases, and 7 bases stayed unmatched. The length of the CDR3 is 14 residues. CDR1 and CDR2 (germline): SQVTM, ANQGSEA.

This clonotype was counted a few times. This rearrangement joins TRBV15 to TRBJ2-3; D may match TRBD1 or TRBD2 (5 bases each). The V end lost 9 bases, the J end lost 5 bases, and 15 bases lay between the germline ends. Germline V CDR1 and CDR2: LNHNV, YYDKDF (reference sequence). The CDR3 is 13 residues long. The CDR3 loop reads CATGSRVGDTQYF. The CDR3 nucleotides read TGTGCCACAGGGAGCAGGGTTGGAGATACGCAGTATTTT.

The rearrangement joins TRBV12-3 or TRBV12-4 to TRBJ1-1; no definite D call. V shed 2 bases and J shed 1 base, with 5 bases lying between them. There are 13 residues in the CDR3. This CDR3 is CASSLRPNTEAFF. Written as DNA, the CDR3 is TGTGCCAGCAGTTTACGACCGAACACTGAAGCTTTCTTT.

This clonotype was counted between two and nine times. The V and J genes are TRBV20-1 and TRBJ2-7; 10 bases are shared with TRBD2. Looked up from germline, CDR1 is DFQATT and CDR2 is SNEGSKA (reference sequence). This CDR3 is built from 15 residues. Trimming cost V 5 bases and J 0 bases; bases outside gene matches: 7. This CDR3 reads CSAPSSGRASYEQYF. The CDR3 DNA follows: TGCAGTGCTCCAAGCAGCGGGAGGGCCTCCTACGAGCAGTACTTC.

The rearrangement links TRBV7-2 to TRBJ2-5; tentatively, D is TRBD1 or TRBD2 (5 bases each). CDR3 length equals 15 residues. Looked up from germline, CDR1 is SGHTA and CDR2 is FQGNSA. V lost 5 bases and J lost 7, with 20 bases in between. Here the CDR3 reads CASSPTGLIGGTQYF. The CDR3 coding sequence is TGTGCCAGCAGCCCTACCGGCTTAATTGGGGGGACCCAGTACTTC. Filled out from reference TRBV7-2 and TRBJ2-5, the complete variable domain reads GAGVSQSPSNKVTEKGKDVELRCDPISGHTALYWYRQSLGQGLEFLIYFQGNSAPDKSGLPSDRFSAERTGGSVSTLTIQRTQQEDSAVYLCASSPTGLIGGTQYFGPGTRLLVL.

This clonotype was counted ten times or more. V gene TRBV12-3 or TRBV12-4 combines with J gene TRBJ2-7, with 10 bases fitting TRBD2. The junction had 4 bases not matched to a gene; V was cut back by 5 bases and J by 0 bases. CDR3 length: 15 residues. The CDR3 protein is CASSPASGSSYEQYF. CDR3 DNA sequence: TGTGCCAGCAGTCCTGCTAGCGGGAGCTCCTACGAGCAGTACTTC.

The chain links TRBV20-1 to TRBJ1-2; D perhaps matches TRBD1 (5 bases). Germline V CDR1 and CDR2: DFQATT, SNEGSKA (reference sequence). The ends were cut back, 6 bases at V and 7 bases at J, with 18 bases in the middle. The CDR3 is 13 residues long. The CDR3 DNA reads as TGCAGTGCCCAAAATTGGGGGGGAATTGGCTACACCTTC. Protein: CSAQNWGGIGYTF.

This chain links TRBV20-1 with TRBJ1-5, with D possibly being TRBD1 (6 bases). The V end was cut by 1 base, the J end by 4 bases, with 17 bases between. CDR3 length: 16 amino acids. Per the germline V gene, CDR1 is DFQATT and CDR2 is SNEGSKA (reference sequence). This chain's CDR3 is CSARGSPGHPNQPQHF. DNA of the CDR3: TGCAGTGCTAGAGGATCACCGGGACACCCGAATCAGCCCCAGCATTTT.

This clonotype was observed a few times. This chain connects TRBV5-1 to TRBJ2-3; maybe TRBD2 (6 bases). This CDR3 comprises 16 residues. Germline V CDR1 and CDR2: SGHRS, YFSETQ. Deletions cut 3 bases from V and 1 base from J, with 15 bases between. CDR3: CASSWISREGTDTQYF. Written as DNA, the CDR3 is TGCGCCAGCAGCTGGATTTCAAGGGAGGGCACAGATACGCAGTATTTT.

This clonotype was seen only a few times. The chain combines TRBV5-1 with TRBJ1-3; possibly TRBD1 for D (5 bases). The germline V gene encodes CDR1 SGHRS and CDR2 YFSETQ. Trimming stripped 7 bases from V and 2 bases from J, with 13 bases between. The CDR3 totals 14 residues. The CDR3 here is CASQIDSTGNTIYF. CDR3 sequence (DNA): TGCGCCAGCCAAATAGACAGCACTGGAAACACCATATATTTT. Supplemented by reference TRBV5-1 and TRBJ1-3, the full variable domain reads KAGVTQTPRYLIKTRGQQVTLSCSPISGHRSVSWYQQTPGQGLQFLFEYFSETQRNKGNFPGRFSGRQFSNSRSEMNVSTLELGDSALYLCASQIDSTGNTIYFGEGSWLTVV.

The CDR3 region has the DNA TGTGCCAGCAGCCTTAGGGGCCCCGGGACGGGGAATTCACCCCTCCACTTT. Its translation: CASSLRGPGTGNSPLHF. This rearrangement joins TRBV7-2 to TRBJ1-6; tentative D call: TRBD1 (5 bases). The CDR3 runs 17 residues. V gave up 5 bases and J gave up 7 bases, with 21 bases separating them. Germline loops: CDR1 SGHTA, CDR2 FQGNSA.

The genes are TRBV20-1 and TRBJ2-1; 11 nucleotides match TRBD2. V was pared by 5 bases and J by 5 bases, with 11 bases of the junction left unmatched. The CDR3 is made up of 16 amino acids. CDR1 and CDR2 (germline): DFQATT, SNEGSKA (reference sequence). The CDR3 nucleotides read TGCAGTGCTCTTACACTAGCGGGAGTAGCCCACAATGAGCAGTTCTTC. Protein sequence: CSALTLAGVAHNEQFF.

This clonotype has only a few counts. The chain links TRBV9 to TRBJ2-1; D is uncertain. V lost 0 bases and J 2 bases, leaving 6 bases between the germline ends. The CDR3 totals 14 residues. Germline values: CDR1 SGDLS, CDR2 YYNGEE. The CDR3 DNA is TGTGCCAGCAGCGTAGTATCGGCCTACAATGAGCAGTTCTTC. Amino acids: CASSVVSAYNEQFF.

There are a few counts of this clonotype. The chain employs TRBV20-1 and TRBJ2-3; TRBD2 aligns across 8 bases. Looked up from germline, CDR1 is DFQATT and CDR2 is SNEGSKA (reference sequence). Trimming took 0 bases from V and 0 from J; bases not matched to a gene: 5. The CDR3 loop spans 16 amino acids. The CDR3 sequence: CSARDGTRQSTDTQYF. CDR3 nucleotides: TGCAGTGCTAGAGATGGGACTAGGCAGAGCACAGATACGCAGTATTTT.

The sample holds many counts of this clonotype. A much larger clone differs by one base, so this may be a read error. The chain carries TRBV7-9 and TRBJ2-7; D remains ambiguous. Germline assignment: CDR1 SEHNR and CDR2 FQNEAQ (reference sequence). CDR3 size: 12 residues. Trimming removed 2 bases from V and 4 bases from J, with 6 bases in between. The CDR3 here is CASSLISYEQYF. The CDR3 DNA follows: TGTGCCAGCAGCTTAATCAGTTACGAGCAGTACTTC.

This clonotype was picked up a small number of times. This chain uses TRBV9 with TRBJ1-5; 7 positions agree with TRBD1. Trimming at V came to 0 bases and at J to 4 bases, leaving 4 bases not matched to a gene. This CDR3 comprises 15 residues. Germline-derived CDR1 and CDR2 are SGDLS and YYNGEE. CDR3 protein: CASSVDETGNQPQHF. The DNA of the CDR3 is TGTGCCAGCAGCGTAGACGAGACAGGGAATCAGCCCCAGCATTTT.

V usage is TRBV20-1 and J usage is TRBJ1-6; unclear D gene. This CDR3 contains 15 residues. The germline V gene has CDR1 DFQATT and CDR2 SNEGSKA (reference sequence). Trimming shortened V by 5 bases and J by 5 bases, and 16 bases separated the two germline ends. The CDR3 is CSAATPGPNNSPLHF. The CDR3 bases are TGCAGTGCTGCAACACCTGGGCCAAATAATTCACCCCTCCACTTT.

This clonotype occurred a few times. The genes are TRBV20-1 and TRBJ1-6; no firm D call. This CDR3 spans 14 amino acids. V lost 6 bases and J lost 10, with 19 bases in between. Germline V lookup: CDR1 DFQATT, CDR2 SNEGSKA (reference sequence). CDR3 DNA sequence: TGCAGTGCGCCATTGTCCCAATTTGGGTCACCCCTCCACTTT. The encoded protein is CSAPLSQFGSPLHF.

CDR3 loop: CSVEQGLETQYF. CDR3 nucleotides: TGCAGCGTTGAACAGGGTCTGGAGACCCAGTACTTC. The gene calls are TRBV29-1 and TRBJ2-5, with D tentatively TRBD1 (5 bases). The V and J ends lost 2 bases and 5 bases respectively, with 9 bases between them. The germline CDR1 and CDR2 sequences are SQVTM and ANQGSEA. This CDR3 has 12 amino acids.

The chain has TRBV9 and TRBJ2-7; 7 nucleotides match TRBD1. V was clipped by 0 bases and J by 4 bases; unmatched bases: 13. Germline assignment: CDR1 SGDLS and CDR2 YYNGEE. This CDR3 spans 17 amino acids. Written as DNA, the CDR3 is TGTGCCAGCAGCGTAGTGGAGGTGAGGGGGCGGGTTTACGAGCAGTACTTC. Translating gives CASSVVEVRGRVYEQYF.